The clone carrying this T cell receptor (beta chain) was counted once. This specimen comes from a study of T cell responses to AZD1222 COVID-19 vaccine. Libraries were prepared by immunoSEQ multiplex PCR; TCRdb keeps only in-frame clonotypes and omits some of them. This sample carries about 85,000 clones, 65% to 90% of them seen once, and the ten largest clones take about 7.7%. The CDR3 consists of 13 residues. V lost 5 bases to trimming and J lost 5 bases; unmatched junction nucleotides: 0. This sample comprised peripheral blood, obtained on day 0 of AZD1222 vaccination. This receptor was obtained from an adult in good health. This chain links TRBV12-3 or TRBV12-4 with TRBJ1-6; TRBD1 aligns across 7 bases. CDR3 bases: TGTGCCAGCAGTGGGACAGATAATTCACCCCTCCACTTT. Its protein product is CASSGTDNSPLHF.